This T cell receptor (beta chain) was observed in a study of cytomegalovirus exposure and HLA in healthy donors. Study-level findings and limits: Data from an earlier analysis indicated that most TCR beta V segments were productive either about 90% or about 30% of the time.

CDR1 is SEHNR and CDR2 is FQNEAQ in the germline V gene (reference sequence). Trimming stripped 5 bases from V and 8 bases from J, with 7 bases between. The CDR3 contains 11 residues. Remarks on this clone: Antigen specificity is unknown.

A multiplex PCR was run with 60 Vbeta primers and 13 Jbeta primers. The method was immunoSEQ multiplex PCR; TCRdb's version includes in-frame clones alone and lacks a portion of them. The sample carries under 200,000 clones, roughly 80% recorded once. Input material: PBMCs. The receptor was derived from a woman between 45 and 60 years old in good health and CMV-seronegative. The J gene is TRBJ2-1, the V gene TRBV7-9, with D tentatively TRBD2 (5 bases). As DNA, the CDR3 is TGTGCCAGCAGCCAGAGGGATGAGCAGTTCTTC. As protein: CASSQRDEQFF.